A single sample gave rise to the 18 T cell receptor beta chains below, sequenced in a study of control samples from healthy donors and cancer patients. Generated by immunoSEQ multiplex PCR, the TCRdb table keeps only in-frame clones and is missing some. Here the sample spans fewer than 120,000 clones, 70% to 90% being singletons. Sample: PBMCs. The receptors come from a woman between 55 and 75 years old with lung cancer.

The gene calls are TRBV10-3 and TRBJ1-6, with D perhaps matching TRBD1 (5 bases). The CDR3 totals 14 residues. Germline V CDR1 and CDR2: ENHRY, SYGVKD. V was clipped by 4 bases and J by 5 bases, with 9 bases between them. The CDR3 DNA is TGTGCCATCAGTGCCGGGGGAGATAATTCACCCCTCCACTTT. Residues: CAISAGGDNSPLHF.

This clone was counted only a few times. DNA of the CDR3: TGTGCCAGCAGTGGAGGGTATAATTCACCCCTCCACTTT. As protein: CASSGGYNSPLHF. V is TRBV2 and J is TRBJ1-6; D uncertain. Germline V gene sequence: CDR1 SNHLY, CDR2 FYNNEI. The V end lost 4 bases, the J end lost 4 bases, and 5 bases lay between the germline ends. The CDR3 sequence is 13 residues long.

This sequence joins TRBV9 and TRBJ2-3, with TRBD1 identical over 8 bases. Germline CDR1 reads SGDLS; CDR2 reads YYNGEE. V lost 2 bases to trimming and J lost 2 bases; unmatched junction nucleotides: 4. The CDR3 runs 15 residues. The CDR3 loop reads CASSVGTGPTDTQYF. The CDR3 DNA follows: TGTGCCAGCAGCGTGGGGACAGGCCCCACAGATACGCAGTATTTT. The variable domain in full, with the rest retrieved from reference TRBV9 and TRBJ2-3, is DSGVTQTPKHLITATGQRVTLRCSPRSGDLSVYWYQQSLDQGLQFLIQYYNGEERAKGNILERFSAQQFPDLHSELNLSSLELGDSALYFCASSVGTGPTDTQYFGPGTRLTVL.

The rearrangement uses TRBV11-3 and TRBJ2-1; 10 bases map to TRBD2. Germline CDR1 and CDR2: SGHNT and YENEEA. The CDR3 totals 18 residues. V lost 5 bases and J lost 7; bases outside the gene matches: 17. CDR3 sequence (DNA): TGTGCCAGCAGCCCTTTAGCCCACAGCGGGAGGGCCCGAAATGAGCAGTTCTTC. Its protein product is CASSPLAHSGRARNEQFF.

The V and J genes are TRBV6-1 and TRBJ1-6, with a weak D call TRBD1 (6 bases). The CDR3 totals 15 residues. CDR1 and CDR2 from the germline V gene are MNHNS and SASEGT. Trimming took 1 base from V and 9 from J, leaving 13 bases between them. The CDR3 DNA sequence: TGTGCCAGCAGTGAAGGCGGGGGCCTGGTTTCACCCCTCCACTTT. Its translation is CASSEGGGLVSPLHF.

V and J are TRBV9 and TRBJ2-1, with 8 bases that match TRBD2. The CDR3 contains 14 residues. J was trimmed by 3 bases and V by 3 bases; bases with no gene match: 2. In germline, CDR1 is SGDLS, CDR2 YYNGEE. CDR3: CASSAGLVYNEQFF. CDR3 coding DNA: TGTGCCAGCAGCGCGGGACTAGTCTACAATGAGCAGTTCTTC. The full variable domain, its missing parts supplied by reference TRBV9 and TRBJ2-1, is DSGVTQTPKHLITATGQRVTLRCSPRSGDLSVYWYQQSLDQGLQFLIQYYNGEERAKGNILERFSAQQFPDLHSELNLSSLELGDSALYFCASSAGLVYNEQFFGPGTRLTVL.

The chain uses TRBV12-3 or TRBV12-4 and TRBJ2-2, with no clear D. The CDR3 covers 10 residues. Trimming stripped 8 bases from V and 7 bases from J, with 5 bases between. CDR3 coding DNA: TGTGCCAGCGGGCACGGGGAGCTGTTTTTT. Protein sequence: CASGHGELFF.

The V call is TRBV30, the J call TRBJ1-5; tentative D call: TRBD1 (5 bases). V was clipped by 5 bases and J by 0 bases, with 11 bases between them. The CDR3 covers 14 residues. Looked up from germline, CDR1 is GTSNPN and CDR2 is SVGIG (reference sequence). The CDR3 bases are TGTGCCTGGTCAGGGCTATCTAGCAATCAGCCCCAGCATTTT. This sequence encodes CAWSGLSSNQPQHF.

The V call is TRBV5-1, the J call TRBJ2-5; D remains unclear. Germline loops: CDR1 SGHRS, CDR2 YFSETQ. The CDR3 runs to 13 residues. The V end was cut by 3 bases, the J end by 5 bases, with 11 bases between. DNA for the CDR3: TGCGCCAGCAGCTCCACCCTGGGGGAGACCCAGTACTTC. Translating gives CASSSTLGETQYF.

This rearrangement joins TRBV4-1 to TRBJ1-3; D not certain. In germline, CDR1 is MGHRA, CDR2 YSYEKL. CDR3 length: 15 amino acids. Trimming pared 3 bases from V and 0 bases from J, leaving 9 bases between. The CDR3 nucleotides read TGCGCCAGCAGCCAGCCAGTCGGCTCTGGAAACACCATATATTTT. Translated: CASSQPVGSGNTIYF.

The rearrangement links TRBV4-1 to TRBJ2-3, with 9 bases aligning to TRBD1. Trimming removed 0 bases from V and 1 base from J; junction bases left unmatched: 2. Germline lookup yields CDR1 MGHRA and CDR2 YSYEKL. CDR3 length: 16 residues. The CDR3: CASSQEGQGGTDTQYF. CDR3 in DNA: TGCGCCAGCAGCCAAGAGGGACAGGGAGGCACAGATACGCAGTATTTT.

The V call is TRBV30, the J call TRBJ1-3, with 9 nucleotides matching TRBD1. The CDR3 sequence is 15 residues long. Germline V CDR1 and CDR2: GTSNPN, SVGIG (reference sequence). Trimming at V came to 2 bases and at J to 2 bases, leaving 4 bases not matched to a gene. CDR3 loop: CAWSKTGGTGNTIYF. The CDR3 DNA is TGTGCCTGGAGTAAGACAGGGGGTACTGGAAACACCATATATTTT.

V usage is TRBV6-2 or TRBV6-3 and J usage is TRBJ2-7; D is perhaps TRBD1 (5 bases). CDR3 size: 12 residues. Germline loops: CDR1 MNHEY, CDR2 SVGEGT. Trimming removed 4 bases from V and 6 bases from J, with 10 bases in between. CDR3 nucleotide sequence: TGTGCCAGCAGTTCACCTGGGGCCGAGCAGTACTTC. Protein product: CASSSPGAEQYF.

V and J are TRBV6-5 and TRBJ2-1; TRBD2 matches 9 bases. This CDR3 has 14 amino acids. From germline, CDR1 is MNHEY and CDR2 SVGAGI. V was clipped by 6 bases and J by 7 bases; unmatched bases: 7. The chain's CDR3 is CASSHPTSGNEQFF. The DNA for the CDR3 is TGTGCCAGCAGCCACCCCACTAGCGGGAATGAGCAGTTCTTC.

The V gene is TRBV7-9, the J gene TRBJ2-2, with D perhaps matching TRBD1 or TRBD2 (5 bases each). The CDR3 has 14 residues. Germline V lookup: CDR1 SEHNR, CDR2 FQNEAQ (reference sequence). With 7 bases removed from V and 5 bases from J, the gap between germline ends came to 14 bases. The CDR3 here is CASTPNWGTGELFF. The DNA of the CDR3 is TGTGCCAGCACCCCTAACTGGGGGACCGGGGAGCTGTTTTTT.

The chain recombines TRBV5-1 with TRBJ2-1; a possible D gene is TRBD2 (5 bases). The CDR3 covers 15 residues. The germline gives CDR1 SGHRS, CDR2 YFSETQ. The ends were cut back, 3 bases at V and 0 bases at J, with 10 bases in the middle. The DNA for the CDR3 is TGCGCCAGCAGCTCATGGAGGAGCTCCTACAATGAGCAGTTCTTC. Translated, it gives CASSSWRSSYNEQFF.

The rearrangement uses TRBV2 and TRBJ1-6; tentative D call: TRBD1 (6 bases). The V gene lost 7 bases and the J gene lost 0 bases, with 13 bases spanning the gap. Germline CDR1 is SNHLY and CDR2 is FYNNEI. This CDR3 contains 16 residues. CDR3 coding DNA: TGTGCCAGCACCGGACAGCTGAGCTCCTATAATTCACCCCTCCACTTT. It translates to CASTGQLSSYNSPLHF.

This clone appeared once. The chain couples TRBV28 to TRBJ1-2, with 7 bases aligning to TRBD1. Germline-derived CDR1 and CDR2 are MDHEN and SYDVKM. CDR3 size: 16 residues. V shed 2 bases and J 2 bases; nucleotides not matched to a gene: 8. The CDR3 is CASSLPQDRLNYGYTF. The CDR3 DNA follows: TGTGCCAGCAGTTTACCCCAGGACAGGCTGAACTATGGCTACACCTTC.